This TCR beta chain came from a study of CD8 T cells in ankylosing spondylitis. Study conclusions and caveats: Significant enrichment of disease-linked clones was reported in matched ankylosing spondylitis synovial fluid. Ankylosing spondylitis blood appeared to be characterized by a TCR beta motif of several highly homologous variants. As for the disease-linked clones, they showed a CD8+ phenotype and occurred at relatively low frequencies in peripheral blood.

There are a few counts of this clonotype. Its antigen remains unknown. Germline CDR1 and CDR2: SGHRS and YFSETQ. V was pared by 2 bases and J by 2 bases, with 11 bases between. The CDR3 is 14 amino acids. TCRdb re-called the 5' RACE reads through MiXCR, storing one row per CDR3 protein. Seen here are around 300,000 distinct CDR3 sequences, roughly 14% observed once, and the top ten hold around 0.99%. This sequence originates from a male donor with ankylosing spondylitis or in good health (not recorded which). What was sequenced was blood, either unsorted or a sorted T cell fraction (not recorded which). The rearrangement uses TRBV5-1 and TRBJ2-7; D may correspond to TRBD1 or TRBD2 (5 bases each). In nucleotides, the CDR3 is TGCGCCAGCAGCTTCTCGGGGACCCCCTACGAGCAGTACTTC. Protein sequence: CASSFSGTPYEQYF.